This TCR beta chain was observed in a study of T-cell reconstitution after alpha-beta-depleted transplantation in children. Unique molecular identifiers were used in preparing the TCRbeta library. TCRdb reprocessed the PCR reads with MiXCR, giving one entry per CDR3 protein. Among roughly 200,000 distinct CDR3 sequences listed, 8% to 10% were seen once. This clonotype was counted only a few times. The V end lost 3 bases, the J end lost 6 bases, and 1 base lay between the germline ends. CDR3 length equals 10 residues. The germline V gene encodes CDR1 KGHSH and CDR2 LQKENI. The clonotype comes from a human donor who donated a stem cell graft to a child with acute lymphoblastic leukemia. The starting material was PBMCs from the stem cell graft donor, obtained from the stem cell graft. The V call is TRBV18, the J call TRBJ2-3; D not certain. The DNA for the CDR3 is TGTGCCAGCTCACCCGATACGCAGTATTTT. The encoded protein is CASSPDTQYF. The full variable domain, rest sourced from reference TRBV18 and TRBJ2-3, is NAGVMQNPRHLVRRRGQEARLRCSPMKGHSHVYWYRQLPEEGLKFMVYLQKENIIDESGMPKERFSAEFPKEGPSILRIQQVVRGDSAAYFCASSPDTQYFGPGTRLTVL.